Included here is one T cell receptor (beta chain) sequence, with context. Its specificity is not known. Cycle 7 day 1, cycle 4 day 1, and baseline were the timepoints at which blood was sampled. This entry belongs to a study of OX40 agonist ivuxolimab in advanced cancers. Study information: Patients' therapy was ivuxolimab, an antibody that acts as an agonist of OX40 (CD134). A male proportion of just over 80% was recorded, with mean age roughly 62 years and range 23 to 79.

Trimming shortened V by 6 bases and J by 5 bases, and 13 bases separated the two germline ends. CDR3 length equals 13 residues. In germline, CDR1 is LNHDA, CDR2 SQIVND (reference sequence). Study observations and caveats: CD4+ and CD8+ blood T cells expanded clonally by week 6 at 0.1 to 3.0 mg/kg.

Profiling relied on immunoSEQ multiplex PCR, and the TCRdb table lists in-frame clones only, not all of them. The sample shows approximately 67,000 clones, around 80% of them seen only once. This clonotype originated in an adult with an advanced solid tumor such as melanoma, head and neck, liver or kidney cancer. The chain couples TRBV19 to TRBJ1-2; D is possibly TRBD1 (6 bases). The sample was CD4+ or CD8+ T cells sorted from blood, taken in a trial of the OX40 agonist ivuxolimab. CDR3 region: CASSPDRNYGYTF. In nucleotides, the CDR3 is TGTGCCAGTAGCCCGGACAGAAATTATGGCTACACCTTC.